A single sample gave rise to the 2 T cell receptor beta chains below, sequenced in a study of human T cells and chemical hapten exposure. TCRdb reprocessed the RACE reads via MiXCR and lists one record per CDR3 protein. There are about 52,000 distinct CDR3 sequences in the sample; 9.9% occur only once, and around a sixth lies in the top ten. Stated time point: patch test 3, about 24 weeks after DPC sensitization. Documented treatment: therapeutic diphenylcyclopropenone sensitization with weekly scalp DPC. Here the sequenced sample was whole blood, taken in connection with sensitization to the hapten diphenylcyclopropenone (DPC). The receptor set was obtained from a woman aged 35 to 49 with alopecia areata. Some clones in this sample may be carry-over from other donors' samples.

To note about this clonotype: This may be a read error, as it is one base from a much larger clone. J is TRBJ2-2 and V is TRBV20-1; the D call may be TRBD1 or TRBD2 (5 bases each). Germline V gene data show CDR1 as DFQATT and CDR2 as SNEGSKA (reference sequence). This CDR3 region has 16 residues. The CDR3 sequence: CSARDYRQGDTGEPFF. The CDR3 coding sequence is TGCAGTGCTAGAGATTACCGTCAGGGAGACACCGGGGAGCCGTTTTTT.

This clonotype was recorded at least ten times. The chain links TRBV30 to TRBJ2-7, with 8 bases identical to TRBD1. V shed 5 bases, J shed 3 bases, and the junction held 6 bases outside the gene matches. Germline CDR1 reads GTSNPN; CDR2 reads SVGIG (reference sequence). This CDR3 has 13 residues. The CDR3: CAWGMGQDYEQYF. For the CDR3, the DNA is TGTGCCTGGGGAATGGGACAGGACTACGAGCAGTACTTC.